This TCR beta chain was sequenced for a study of beta chain features in type 1 diabetes. Of the isolated RNA, all was reverse transcribed, and so the sequenced material was expressed TCRB transcripts. Assay used: immunoSEQ multiplex PCR; TCRdb lists only in-frame clones, some missing. The table records around 500,000 clones, over 9.5% of them present only once. This clone appeared a few times. CDR3 length equals 11 residues. The V end lost 8 bases, the J end lost 6 bases, and 11 bases lay between the germline ends. Germline V lookup: CDR1 SGHNT, CDR2 YENEEA. The J gene is TRBJ2-7, the V gene TRBV11-3, with D possibly matching TRBD2 (5 bases). Input material: naive CD4+ T cells from blood. The TCR was taken from a woman in her late teens or twenties in good health. CDR3 amino acids: CASSQGSEQYF. The DNA for the CDR3 is TGTGCCAGCTCACAAGGGAGCGAGCAGTACTTC. The complete variable domain, with remaining parts taken from reference TRBV11-3 and TRBJ2-7, reads EAGVVQSPRYKIIEKKQPVAFWCNPISGHNTLYWYLQNLGQGPELLIRYENEEAVDDSQLPKDRFSAERLKGVDSTLKIQPAELGDSAVYLCASSQGSEQYFGPGTRLTVT.